Below, 27 T cell receptor beta chains from the same sample are listed, as sequenced in a study of cytomegalovirus exposure and HLA in healthy donors. 13 Jbeta primers and 60 Vbeta primers were used for the PCR. This table comes from immunoSEQ multiplex PCR, and its TCRdb copy is limited to in-frame clones, with some not included. The sample includes some 140,000 clones, 73% seen only once; the top ten take 1% to 1.5%. Sample: PBMCs. These receptors originate from a woman aged 40 to 50 in good health and CMV-seronegative.

This clone was observed a handful of times. The genes are TRBV5-4 and TRBJ1-6; the D is unclear. Trimming removed 4 bases at V and 14 bases at J, with 16 bases between. Germline V gene lookup returns CDR1 SGHNT and CDR2 YYREEE (reference sequence). The CDR3 spans 13 residues. The CDR3 here is CASSPPGGNTLHF. CDR3 in DNA: TGTGCCAGCAGCCCCCCCGGAGGGAATACCCTCCACTTT.

This sequence joins TRBV7-6 and TRBJ1-4; D gene unclear. V dropped 1 base and J dropped 0 bases, with 12 bases sitting between them. CDR1 and CDR2 (germline): SGHVS, FNYEAQ. CDR3 length equals 17 residues. In DNA, the CDR3 is TGTGCCAGCAGCTTAGACCCTAGCCCCTCAACTAATGAAAAACTGTTTTTT. Its translation is CASSLDPSPSTNEKLFF.

The chain carries TRBV16 and TRBJ1-5, with TRBD1 matching 10 bases. There are 15 residues in the CDR3. Losses at the gene ends were 0 bases for V and 5 bases for J; bases not matched to a gene: 1. CDR1 is KGHSY, CDR2 FQNENV, per germline. The DNA of the CDR3 is TGTGCCAGCAGCCAATCTGGGACAGGGGATCAGCCCCAGCATTTT. Translated: CASSQSGTGDQPQHF.

The rearrangement joins TRBV5-8 to TRBJ1-2, with D perhaps matching TRBD1 (5 bases). V was cut by 3 bases and J by 4 bases, with 16 bases left in between. Germline CDR1 is SGHTS and CDR2 is YDEGEE. The CDR3 is made up of 15 amino acids. The chain's CDR3 is CASSSRDLQAYGYTF. CDR3 in DNA: TGTGCCAGCAGCTCCAGGGACTTACAAGCCTATGGCTACACCTTC.

J is TRBJ1-2 and V is TRBV7-2; no reliable D call. Germline V CDR1 and CDR2: SGHTA, FQGNSA. CDR3 length equals 15 residues. The V and J ends lost 3 bases and 3 bases respectively, with 14 bases between them. CDR3: CASSLMWEDYYGYTF. In nucleotides, the CDR3 is TGTGCCAGCAGCTTGATGTGGGAGGATTACTATGGCTACACCTTC.

This clone was detected a few times. V and J are TRBV27 and TRBJ2-2, with TRBD2 identical over 13 bases. Germline loops: CDR1 MNHEY, CDR2 SMNVEV (reference sequence). V was pared by 6 bases and J by 0 bases, with 4 bases of the junction left unmatched. The CDR3 consists of 17 residues. In DNA form, the CDR3 reads TGTGCCAGCAGCAGACTAGCGGGGGGTACGAACACCGGGGAGCTGTTTTTT. It specifies CASSRLAGGTNTGELFF.

The chain employs TRBV4-3 and TRBJ2-2; a weak D match, TRBD2 (7 bases). Looked up from germline, CDR1 is LGHNA and CDR2 is YSLEER. V was cut by 1 base and J by 3 bases, with 15 bases left in between. The length of the CDR3 is 17 residues. The DNA for the CDR3 is TGCGCCAGCAGCCAAGTCATGGGGGGGCTTGACACCGGGGAGCTGTTTTTT. Encoded protein: CASSQVMGGLDTGELFF.

The rearrangement links TRBV6-5 to TRBJ2-7; TRBD1 agrees at 7 bases. Germline CDR1 and CDR2: MNHEY and SVGAGI. This CDR3 has 13 residues. Germline trimming cut 6 bases from V and 5 bases from J; bases unmatched to any gene: 7. For the CDR3, the DNA is TGTGCCAGCAGAAGACAGGGTGGCAACGAGCAGTACTTC. It yields the protein CASRRQGGNEQYF.

Worth noting for this clone: Other DNA sequences of this sample code for an identical CDR3. CDR3 protein: CASSPDPAISGNTIYF. CDR3 nucleotide sequence: TGTGCCAGCAGCCCTGACCCAGCGATCTCTGGAAACACCATATATTTT. The chain links TRBV4-2 to TRBJ1-3; unclear D gene. The CDR3 is 16 residues long. V lost 4 bases to trimming and J lost 0 bases, with 13 bases between them. Germline values: CDR1 LGHNA, CDR2 YNFKEQ.

This chain uses TRBV4-1 with TRBJ1-5, with no clear D. V was shortened by 8 bases and J by 0 bases, with 17 bases between the two germline ends. This CDR3 spans 16 amino acids. Germline V gives CDR1 MGHRA, CDR2 YSYEKL. This chain's CDR3 is CASGPLVLPSNQPQHF. For the CDR3, the DNA is TGCGCCAGCGGCCCCCTTGTCCTTCCTAGCAATCAGCCCCAGCATTTT.

The chain combines TRBV11-2 with TRBJ2-3, with a possible D match to TRBD2 (6 bases). V was trimmed by 8 bases and J by 0 bases, leaving 15 bases between them. This CDR3 region has 15 residues. CDR1 SGHAT and CDR2 FQNNGV come from the germline V gene. DNA of the CDR3: TGTGCCAGCTTTCCCTTAGCGGCTAGCACAGATACGCAGTATTTT. Its translation: CASFPLAASTDTQYF.

V usage is TRBV15 and J usage is TRBJ1-5; tentatively, D is TRBD1 (6 bases). This CDR3 comprises 17 residues. Looked up from germline, CDR1 is LNHNV and CDR2 is YYDKDF (reference sequence). V was pared by 5 bases and J by 0 bases, with 17 bases between. The CDR3 sequence: CATSPGPGGASNQPQHF. The CDR3 DNA reads as TGTGCCACCAGCCCTGGCCCGGGGGGGGCTAGCAATCAGCCCCAGCATTTT.

V usage is TRBV5-5 and J usage is TRBJ1-5, with D uncertain. The V gene's germline CDR1 is SGHKS and CDR2 YYEKEE (reference sequence). Between the trimmed V and J ends, which lost 5 bases and 2 bases, there was a span of 17 bases. This CDR3 comprises 16 residues. The CDR3 loop reads CASSTHPGVGNQPQHF. Written as DNA, the CDR3 is TGTGCCAGCAGTACCCACCCGGGTGTGGGCAATCAGCCCCAGCATTTT. Drawing the rest from reference TRBV5-5 and TRBJ1-5, the complete variable domain is DAGVTQSPTHLIKTRGQQVTLRCSPISGHKSVSWYQQVLGQGPQFIFQYYEKEERGRGNFPDRFSARQFPNYSSELNVNALLLGDSALYLCASSTHPGVGNQPQHFGDGTRLSIL.

This chain uses TRBV7-9 with TRBJ1-2; 7 bases fit TRBD1. CDR3 size: 13 residues. The germline V gene has CDR1 SEHNR and CDR2 FQNEAQ (reference sequence). The V segment lost 5 bases and the J segment 12 bases; nucleotides outside the gene matches: 12. This CDR3 reads CASSTRQGDDNTF. The CDR3, as DNA: TGTGCCAGCAGCACCCGGCAGGGGGATGATAACACCTTC.

The gene calls are TRBV10-1 and TRBJ2-7; possible D gene TRBD1, 5 bases. CDR3 length equals 14 residues. The germline CDR1 and CDR2 sequences are WNHNN and SYGVQD (reference sequence). Trimming removed 4 bases from V and 0 bases from J, with 10 bases in between. The CDR3 DNA is TGCGCCAGCAGTGGACAGCCGAGCTCCTACGAGCAGTACTTC. It yields the protein CASSGQPSSYEQYF.

V is TRBV6-1 and J is TRBJ2-4; the match to TRBD1 covers 10 bases. This CDR3 has 18 residues. CDR1 and CDR2 (germline): MNHNS, SASEGT. Trimming cost V 4 bases and J 0 bases; bases outside gene matches: 9. The CDR3 DNA reads as TGTGCCAGCAGTGGACAGGGGGCGCCCGATGGAGCCAAAAACATTCAGTACTTC. Protein sequence: CASSGQGAPDGAKNIQYF.

The J gene is TRBJ2-1, the V gene TRBV7-8; 11 bases agree with TRBD2. The CDR3 is 16 residues long. Germline V gives CDR1 SGHVS, CDR2 FQNEAQ. Unmatched junction bases numbered 5, after V lost 0 bases and J lost 7 bases. DNA of the CDR3: TGTGCCAGCAGCTTAGCTACTAGCGGGGGATGGAATGAGCAGTTCTTC. This translates into CASSLATSGGWNEQFF.

A few counts support this clone. This chain joins TRBV5-6 and TRBJ2-2; D ambiguous. The ends were cut back, 0 bases at V and 2 bases at J, with 14 bases in the middle. The CDR3 is 17 residues long. From germline, CDR1 is SGHDT and CDR2 YYEEEE. The CDR3 region is CASSLDLSTSNTGELFF. Written as DNA, the CDR3 is TGTGCCAGCAGCTTGGATCTCTCAACAAGTAACACCGGGGAGCTGTTTTTT.

CDR3 sequence (DNA): TGTGCCAGCAGTAGCTTGTTTTCCCGGGATCAGCCCCAGCATTTT. This codes for CASSSLFSRDQPQHF. The chain employs TRBV7-8 and TRBJ1-5; D is unclear. CDR3 length: 15 residues. Germline values: CDR1 SGHVS, CDR2 FQNEAQ. V shed 6 bases and J shed 5 bases, with 17 bases lying between them.

DNA for the CDR3: TGTGCCAGCAGGCCTTTTAGCGGGGGCCCCGGGGCCCAGTACTTC. It translates to CASRPFSGGPGAQYF. The chain carries TRBV2 and TRBJ2-5; 9 bases align to TRBD2. The ends lost 6 bases at V and 9 bases at J; junction bases unmatched: 14. The CDR3 is 15 amino acids. Germline assignment: CDR1 SNHLY and CDR2 FYNNEI.

The gene calls are TRBV21-1 and TRBJ1-2; TRBD1, as called in the table, went unchecked against the DNA. TRBV21-1 is a documented pseudogene. The CDR3 loop spans 19 amino acids. Here the CDR3 reads CASSVRRDRVELRNYGYTF. DNA for the CDR3: TGTGCCAGCAGCGTGCGCAGGGACAGGGTAGAATTGCGCAACTATGGCTACACCTTC.

CDR3 in amino acids: CASSLSPGYEQYF. The CDR3 DNA reads TGTGCCAGCTCACTAAGCCCAGGGTACGAGCAGTACTTC. The chain employs TRBV18 and TRBJ2-7; the D gene is possibly TRBD1 (5 bases). V was shortened by 4 bases and J by 4 bases, with 11 bases between the two germline ends. CDR1 and CDR2 (germline): KGHSH, LQKENI. This CDR3 has 13 residues.

This clone was recorded only once. The chain combines TRBV25-1 with TRBJ2-6; perhaps TRBD1 as D (6 bases). Per germline, CDR1 MGHDK and CDR2 SYGVNS. The CDR3 covers 18 residues. The V and J ends lost 4 bases and 0 bases respectively, with 16 bases between them. CDR3 sequence: CASSGGQPRPSGANVLTF. The DNA for the CDR3 is TGTGCCAGCAGTGGGGGGCAACCCCGTCCCTCTGGGGCCAACGTCCTGACTTTC.

This clone was counted a few times. This chain links TRBV7-2 with TRBJ1-6; tentative D call: TRBD1 (6 bases). In germline, CDR1 is SGHTA, CDR2 FQGNSA. The CDR3 runs 15 residues. V lost 0 bases and J 7 bases, leaving 10 bases between the germline ends. The CDR3 reads CASSLAGHGNSPLHF. The DNA of the CDR3 is TGTGCCAGCAGCTTAGCGGGACACGGGAATTCACCCCTCCACTTT.

J is TRBJ2-7 and V is TRBV7-9; no clear D. Germline V CDR1 and CDR2: SEHNR, FQNEAQ (reference sequence). This CDR3 has 13 amino acids. The ends were cut back, 1 base at V and 1 base at J, with 5 bases in the middle. The CDR3 is CASSLVSSYEQYF. The CDR3 region has the DNA TGTGCCAGCAGCTTAGTTTCGTCCTACGAGCAGTACTTC. Looking up the rest from reference TRBV7-9 and TRBJ2-7 gives the full variable domain: DTGVSQNPRHKITKRGQNVTFRCDPISEHNRLYWYRQTLGQGPEFLTYFQNEAQLEKSRLLSDRFSAERPKGSFSTLEIQRTEQGDSAMYLCASSLVSSYEQYFGPGTRLTVT.

The chain combines TRBV27 with TRBJ2-3; 11 nucleotides line up with TRBD2. This CDR3 spans 16 amino acids. Per the germline V gene, CDR1 is MNHEY and CDR2 is SMNVEV (reference sequence). V lost 5 bases, J lost 6 bases, and 10 bases stayed unmatched. CDR3 region: CASSKVAGGPSDTQYF. The CDR3 bases are TGTGCCAGCAGTAAGGTAGCGGGGGGGCCTTCTGATACGCAGTATTTT.

The rearrangement joins TRBV9 to TRBJ2-3; unclear D gene. Trimming took off 4 bases at V and 6 bases at J, with 9 bases between the two ends. Germline V gene lookup returns CDR1 SGDLS and CDR2 YYNGEE. CDR3 length: 12 residues. The CDR3 spells CASSPPSDTQYF. The CDR3 region has the DNA TGTGCCAGCAGCCCCCCGTCCGATACGCAGTATTTT.